The 23 T cell receptor beta chains below were found in one sample sequenced in a study of blood T cells in healthy people across ages. Then a second PCR, running about 6 to 12 cycles, was carried out with a sample-barcoded 5' primer and a J-beta primer mix. TCRdb re-analysed the 5' RACE reads in MiXCR, keeping a single row per CDR3 protein. The sample carries about 800,000 distinct CDR3 sequences, approximately 25% recorded once. These records were also assigned to another study, of T cells of mothers and their children.

The sequenced material came from blood. These receptors were taken from a boy aged 5-17 years in good health.

The rearrangement joins TRBV4-3 to TRBJ1-2; tentatively, D is TRBD1 (6 bases). Trimming shortened V by 3 bases and J by 3 bases, and 17 bases separated the two germline ends. This CDR3 comprises 16 residues. Germline V gene data show CDR1 as LGHNA and CDR2 as YSLEER. CDR3 region: CASSQAPDSYDYGYTF. For the CDR3, the DNA is TGCGCCAGCAGCCAGGCGCCGGACAGCTACGACTATGGCTACACCTTC.

In this sample, this clonotype turned up many times. The chain recombines TRBV7-2 with TRBJ1-1, with D unresolved. The germline gives CDR1 SGHTA, CDR2 FQGNSA. The CDR3 length is 13 residues. Trimming took 2 bases from V and 3 from J, leaving 7 bases between them. In nucleotides, the CDR3 is TGTGCCAGCAGCTTAAGCCGGGACACTGAAGCTTTCTTT. Protein product: CASSLSRDTEAFF.

The V gene is TRBV4-3, the J gene TRBJ2-3, with TRBD2 matching 13 bases. The CDR3 is 16 amino acids. The V and J ends lost 4 bases and 4 bases, in that order; junction bases with no gene match: 5. Per germline, CDR1 LGHNA and CDR2 YSLEER. The CDR3 protein is CASSPGLAGAPDTQYF. DNA for the CDR3: TGCGCCAGCAGCCCCGGACTAGCGGGAGCCCCAGATACGCAGTATTTT.

This clonotype was found a few times. One junction end does not reproduce the germline sequence, and a read error may be involved. The rearrangement links TRBV9 to TRBJ1-2; the match to TRBD1 covers 7 bases. The CDR3 contains 14 residues. Germline loops: CDR1 SGDLS, CDR2 YYNGEE. The CDR3 region is CASSVTQGTHGHTF. The CDR3 DNA sequence: TGTGCCAGCAGCGTCACACAGGGGACCCATGGCCACACCTTC.

This clonotype has only a few counts. The rearrangement uses TRBV4-3 and TRBJ1-4; D remains ambiguous. The CDR3 covers 13 residues. Germline V gene sequence: CDR1 LGHNA, CDR2 YSLEER. V gave up 2 bases and J gave up 5 bases, with 6 bases separating them. In DNA form, the CDR3 reads TGCGCCAGCAGCCAATGGCTAAATGAAAAACTGTTTTTT. Protein product: CASSQWLNEKLFF.

This clonotype was detected only a few times. V usage is TRBV12-3 or TRBV12-4 and J usage is TRBJ1-1; D unclear. Trimming removed 6 bases at V and 1 base at J, with 15 bases between. The CDR3 has 15 residues. The DNA for the CDR3 is TGTGCCAGCAGCCTCCAGGAGGGCGCGAACACTGAAGCTTTCTTT. Encoded protein: CASSLQEGANTEAFF.

The chain uses TRBV12-3 or TRBV12-4 and TRBJ2-5, with D possibly being TRBD2 (6 bases). The ends were cut back, 4 bases at V and 7 bases at J, with 7 bases in the middle. The CDR3 length is 11 residues. This CDR3 reads CASSWRGTQYF. CDR3 sequence (DNA): TGTGCCAGCAGTTGGCGGGGGACCCAGTACTTC.

J is TRBJ2-4 and V is TRBV12-3 or TRBV12-4; possible D gene TRBD2, 5 bases. The CDR3 is made up of 12 amino acids. V was trimmed by 2 bases and J by 10 bases, leaving 9 bases between them. The CDR3 protein is CASSLIEGIQYF. In DNA form, the CDR3 reads TGTGCCAGCAGTTTAATCGAGGGAATTCAGTACTTC.

This clonotype was picked up a small number of times. The chain uses TRBV20-1 and TRBJ2-4; D is unclear. CDR3 length equals 14 residues. CDR1 is DFQATT, CDR2 SNEGSKA, per germline (reference sequence). Trimming took off 6 bases at V and 0 bases at J, with 12 bases between the two ends. CDR3: CSATRDIAKNIQYF. CDR3 nucleotide sequence: TGCAGTGCGACGCGTGACATAGCCAAAAACATTCAGTACTTC.

This clonotype appeared a single time. The rearrangement links TRBV5-1 to TRBJ1-1; a possible D gene is TRBD1 (5 bases). The CDR3 is made up of 15 amino acids. Germline lookup yields CDR1 SGHRS and CDR2 YFSETQ. V lost 1 base, J lost 6 bases, and 16 bases lay in between. CDR3 loop: CASSLMVGGTSEAFF. The CDR3 DNA is TGCGCCAGCAGCTTGATGGTAGGAGGGACCTCTGAAGCTTTCTTT.

This clonotype turned up a few times. The chain uses TRBV5-1 and TRBJ2-1; no definite D call. CDR3 length equals 13 residues. The germline gives CDR1 SGHRS, CDR2 YFSETQ. The V gene lost 0 bases and the J gene lost 6 bases, with 7 bases spanning the gap. The CDR3 coding sequence is TGCGCCAGCAGCTTGGTGAGTCCCAATGAGCAGTTCTTC. Protein sequence: CASSLVSPNEQFF.

Only a few counts were recorded for this clonotype. This rearrangement joins TRBV27 to TRBJ2-3, with D perhaps TRBD1 or TRBD2 (7 bases each). The CDR3 has 17 amino acids. The V and J ends lost 1 base and 4 bases respectively, with 18 bases between them. Germline CDR1 is MNHEY and CDR2 is SMNVEV (reference sequence). The DNA for the CDR3 is TGTGCCAGCAGTTTATATGGGGGGGAGGGGGCTGCAGATACGCAGTATTTT. Translated: CASSLYGGEGAADTQYF.

This clonotype was recorded many times. The chain recombines TRBV28 with TRBJ2-7; D possibly corresponds to TRBD1 (7 bases). CDR1 is MDHEN and CDR2 is SYDVKM in the germline V gene. The V end was cut by 6 bases, the J end by 3 bases, with 12 bases between. The CDR3 is 13 residues long. In DNA form, the CDR3 reads TGTGCCAGCAGCTTCAGGGGGGTCTACGAGCAGTACTTC. Translation: CASSFRGVYEQYF.

The J gene is TRBJ2-6, the V gene TRBV4-3; perhaps TRBD2 as D (5 bases). CDR1 is LGHNA and CDR2 is YSLEER in the germline V gene. The CDR3 is 18 amino acids. Trimming cost V 4 bases and J 2 bases, with 18 bases left between them. The CDR3 loop reads CASSPRREIGAGANVLTF. As DNA, the CDR3 is TGCGCCAGCAGCCCCCGACGGGAAATTGGGGCTGGGGCCAACGTCCTGACTTTC.

V is TRBV4-3 and J is TRBJ2-4, with 8 bases fitting TRBD1. The germline V gene has CDR1 LGHNA and CDR2 YSLEER. The CDR3 runs 15 residues. The junction had 5 bases not matched to a gene; V was cut back by 0 bases and J by 7 bases. CDR3 sequence: CASSQEAQGANIQYF. CDR3 DNA sequence: TGCGCCAGCAGCCAAGAAGCCCAGGGGGCGAACATTCAGTACTTC.

This clonotype turned up a few times. The chain is built from TRBV15 and TRBJ2-6, with D possibly TRBD1 on 6 matching bases. Trimming took off 0 bases at V and 2 bases at J, with 8 bases between the two ends. The germline V gene encodes CDR1 LNHNV and CDR2 YYDKDF (reference sequence). This CDR3 comprises 16 residues. CDR3 amino acids: CATSRDRDTGANVLTF. The CDR3 DNA reads TGTGCCACCAGCAGAGACCGGGACACTGGGGCCAACGTCCTGACTTTC.

This clonotype showed up just a few times. V usage is TRBV5-1 and J usage is TRBJ2-3, with 10 bases lining up with TRBD2. The CDR3 runs to 16 residues. Trimming at V came to 4 bases and at J to 4 bases, leaving 9 bases not matched to a gene. Germline values: CDR1 SGHRS, CDR2 YFSETQ. The CDR3, as DNA: TGCGCCAGCAGCCCGGGGGGACTAGCGAGCGCAGATACGCAGTATTTT. It specifies CASSPGGLASADTQYF.

The gene calls are TRBV29-1 and TRBJ2-1; 11 bases map to TRBD2. The germline V gene encodes CDR1 SQVTM and CDR2 ANQGSEA. This CDR3 contains 14 residues. J gave up 7 bases and V 2 bases, and 4 bases lay outside the gene matches. DNA of the CDR3: TGCAGCGTTGAAAGGCTAGCGGGAGGAAATGAGCAGTTCTTC. Protein product: CSVERLAGGNEQFF.

The chain links TRBV2 to TRBJ2-1, with D possibly being TRBD1 (6 bases). The length of the CDR3 is 15 residues. Trimming took 6 bases from V and 3 from J, leaving 15 bases between them. Germline V gene lookup returns CDR1 SNHLY and CDR2 FYNNEI. The CDR3 here is CASRPTGPVYNEQFF. The DNA of the CDR3 is TGTGCCAGCAGGCCGACAGGTCCTGTCTACAATGAGCAGTTCTTC.

V is TRBV6-5 and J is TRBJ1-1; D perhaps matches TRBD1 (5 bases). Trimming cost V 7 bases and J 1 base, with 13 bases left between them. Germline CDR1 and CDR2: MNHEY and SVGAGI. The CDR3 contains 14 residues. CDR3 DNA: TGTGCCAGCAAACTCCCGGGGGGGAACACTGAAGCTTTCTTT. Translation gives CASKLPGGNTEAFF.

The chain employs TRBV29-1 and TRBJ2-2, with no clear D. CDR3 length equals 12 residues. Trimming shortened V by 7 bases and J by 3 bases, and 9 bases separated the two germline ends. Germline V lookup: CDR1 SQVTM, CDR2 ANQGSEA. The CDR3 DNA is TGCAGCGCCGATCGGGACACCGGGGAGCTGTTTTTT. This gives the protein CSADRDTGELFF.

The rearrangement joins TRBV5-1 to TRBJ1-1; 7 bases map to TRBD1. Looked up from germline, CDR1 is SGHRS and CDR2 is YFSETQ. CDR3 length: 14 residues. V dropped 3 bases and J dropped 1; count of bases not matched to a gene: 3. In nucleotides, the CDR3 is TGCGCCAGCAGCTCCAGGGGGGAGAACACTGAAGCTTTCTTT. Translated: CASSSRGENTEAFF.

The chain uses TRBV20-1 and TRBJ2-1; no definite D call. CDR1 and CDR2 from the germline V gene are DFQATT and SNEGSKA (reference sequence). V was shortened by 6 bases and J by 1 base, with 13 bases between the two germline ends. This CDR3 is 14 amino acids long. The CDR3, as DNA: TGCAGTGCCCTTGACTCGCCATCCTACAATGAGCAGTTCTTC. Amino acid sequence: CSALDSPSYNEQFF.